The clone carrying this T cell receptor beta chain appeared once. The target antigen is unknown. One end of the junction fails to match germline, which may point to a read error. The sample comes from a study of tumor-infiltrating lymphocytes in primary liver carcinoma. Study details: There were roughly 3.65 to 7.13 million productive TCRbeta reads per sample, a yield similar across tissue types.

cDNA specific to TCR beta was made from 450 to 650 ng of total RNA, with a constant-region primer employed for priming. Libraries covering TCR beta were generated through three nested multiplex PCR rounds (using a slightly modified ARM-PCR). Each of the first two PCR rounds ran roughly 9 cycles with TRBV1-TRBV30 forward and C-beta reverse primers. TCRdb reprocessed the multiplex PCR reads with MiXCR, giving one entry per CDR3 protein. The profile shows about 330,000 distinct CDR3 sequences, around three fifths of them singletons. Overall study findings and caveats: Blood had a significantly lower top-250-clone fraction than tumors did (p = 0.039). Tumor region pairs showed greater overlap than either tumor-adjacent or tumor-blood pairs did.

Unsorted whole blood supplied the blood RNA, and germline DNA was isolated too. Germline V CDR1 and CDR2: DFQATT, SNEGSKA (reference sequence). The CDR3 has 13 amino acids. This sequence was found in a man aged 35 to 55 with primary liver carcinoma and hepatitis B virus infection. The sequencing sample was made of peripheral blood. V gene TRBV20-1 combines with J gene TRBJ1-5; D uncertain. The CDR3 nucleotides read TGCAGTGCTAGAGTTCGGTCCGATCAGCCCCGGCATTTT. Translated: CSARVRSDQPRHF.